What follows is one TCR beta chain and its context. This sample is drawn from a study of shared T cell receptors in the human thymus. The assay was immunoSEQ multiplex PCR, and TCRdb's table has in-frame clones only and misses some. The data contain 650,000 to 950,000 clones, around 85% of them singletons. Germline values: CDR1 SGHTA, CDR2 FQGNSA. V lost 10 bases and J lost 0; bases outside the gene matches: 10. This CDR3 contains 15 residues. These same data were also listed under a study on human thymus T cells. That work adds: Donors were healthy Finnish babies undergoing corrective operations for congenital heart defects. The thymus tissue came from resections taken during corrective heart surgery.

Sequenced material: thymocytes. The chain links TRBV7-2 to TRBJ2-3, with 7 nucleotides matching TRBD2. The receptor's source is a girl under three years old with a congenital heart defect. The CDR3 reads CATPIAGISTDTQYF. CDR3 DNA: TGTGCCACCCCCATAGCGGGTATTAGCACAGATACGCAGTATTTT.